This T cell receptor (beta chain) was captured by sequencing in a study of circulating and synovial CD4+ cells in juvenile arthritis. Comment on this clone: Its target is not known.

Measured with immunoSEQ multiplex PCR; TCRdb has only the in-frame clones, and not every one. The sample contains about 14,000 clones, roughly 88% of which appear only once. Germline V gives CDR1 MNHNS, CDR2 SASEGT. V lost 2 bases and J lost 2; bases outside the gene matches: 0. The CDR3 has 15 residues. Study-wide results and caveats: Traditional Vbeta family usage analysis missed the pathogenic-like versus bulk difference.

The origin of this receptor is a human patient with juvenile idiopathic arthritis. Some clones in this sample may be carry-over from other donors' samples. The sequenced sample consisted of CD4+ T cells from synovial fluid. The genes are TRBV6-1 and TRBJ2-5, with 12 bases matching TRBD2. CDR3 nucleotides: TGTGCCAGCAGTGAACTAGCGGGGGGGCAAGAGACCCAGTACTTC. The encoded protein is CASSELAGGQETQYF.